Listed below are T cell receptor beta chains from one sample, sequenced in a study of blood T cell repertoires in COVID-19. Libraries were prepared by immunoSEQ multiplex PCR; TCRdb keeps only in-frame clonotypes and omits some of them. The sample holds a few hundred thousand clones, more than 75% seen once. Sequenced material: peripheral blood. The receptor source for this set is a man aged 40-55 years with active or convalescent COVID-19. Each CDR3 is given with its conserved first and last residue. Each record gives: V gene, J gene, clone size, D gene, CDR3 DNA, CDR3 protein. The D gene is left open where the match is weak. Clone size is not always given. Where it is, it says once, few, many or a class for expanded clones.

V: TRBV11-2
J: TRBJ2-2
size: -
D: -
DNA: TGTGCCAGCAGCTTAGCGCCCCGGTTCACCGGGGAGCTGTTTTTT
CDR3: CASSLAPRFTGELFF

V: TRBV21-1
J: TRBJ1-1
size: -
D: -
DNA: TGTGCCAGCAGCAAATTTGAGTTCGGGGGATCGAACACTGAAGCTTTCTTT
CDR3: CASSKFEFGGSNTEAFF

V: TRBV9
J: TRBJ2-2
size: -
D: TRBD1
DNA: TGTGCCAGCAGCACCGGACAGGGGAACACCGGGGAGCTGTTTTTT
CDR3: CASSTGQGNTGELFF

V: TRBV5-4
J: TRBJ1-1
size: -
D: -
DNA: TGTGCCAGCAGCTTGTCCAAGAACACTGAAGCTTTCTTT
CDR3: CASSLSKNTEAFF

V: TRBV12-3/TRBV12-4
J: TRBJ2-7
size: -
D: -
DNA: TGTGCCAGCAGTCTAAGAGGGCATGGCGAGCAGTACTTC
CDR3: CASSLRGHGEQYF

V: TRBV11-3
J: TRBJ2-1
size: -
D: TRBD1
DNA: TGTGCCAGCAGCCCACCTCCGGGACAGGGGGACGGTGAGCAGTTCTTC
CDR3: CASSPPPGQGDGEQFF

V: TRBV25-1
J: TRBJ1-1
size: -
D: -
DNA: TGTGCCAGCAAAATTGCGGTGGACACTGAAGCTTTCTTT
CDR3: CASKIAVDTEAFF

V: TRBV24-1
J: TRBJ2-1
size: -
D: TRBD2
DNA: TGTGCCACGGGGGGACTAGCGGGGGAGCAGTTCTTC
CDR3: CATGGLAGEQFF

V: TRBV5-1
J: TRBJ1-1
size: -
D: -
DNA: TGCGCCAGCAGCTTGGATTCTTTGAACACTGAAGCTTTCTTT
CDR3: CASSLDSLNTEAFF

V: TRBV19
J: TRBJ1-4
size: -
D: -
DNA: TGTGCCAGTAGTGTCCCGGGACTTGAAAAACTGTTTTTT
CDR3: CASSVPGLEKLFF

V: TRBV28
J: TRBJ2-2
size: few
D: TRBD2
DNA: TGTGCCAGCAGTTTATGGACGCTAGCGGGGGGTCCCGGGGAGCTGTTTTTT
CDR3: CASSLWTLAGGPGELFF

V: TRBV4-1
J: TRBJ1-1
size: -
D: -
DNA: TGCGCCAGCAGCCGCGAAACAGGGAACTTCATGAACACTGAAGCTTTCTTT
CDR3: CASSRETGNFMNTEAFF

V: TRBV7-2
J: TRBJ1-5
size: few
D: -
DNA: TGTGCCAGCAGTTACACAGGGTTTTCGGGCAATCAGCCCCAGCATTTT
CDR3: CASSYTGFSGNQPQHF

V: TRBV5-4
J: TRBJ2-7
size: -
D: TRBD1
DNA: TGTGCCAGCAGCACGGGGGGACAGGGCCCAACTTACTCCTACGAGCAGTACTTC
CDR3: CASSTGGQGPTYSYEQYF

V: TRBV5-1
J: TRBJ2-7
size: -
D: -
DNA: TGCGCCAGCAGCTTGGCAGGCCGATACTACGAGCAGTACTTC
CDR3: CASSLAGRYYEQYF

V: TRBV27
J: TRBJ1-5
size: -
D: -
DNA: TGTGCCAGCAGCCGCGCCCGGGACACCTTTAGCAATCAGCCCCAGCATTTT
CDR3: CASSRARDTFSNQPQHF

V: TRBV12-3/TRBV12-4
J: TRBJ2-5
size: few
D: -
DNA: TGTGCCAGCAGTTTGGCTGAGACCCAGTACTTC
CDR3: CASSLAETQYF

V: TRBV19
J: TRBJ2-5
size: -
D: TRBD2
DNA: TGTGCCAGTAGGGCCACGGGACTAGCGAAAGAGACCCAGTACTTC
CDR3: CASRATGLAKETQYF

V: TRBV28
J: TRBJ2-7
size: -
D: -
DNA: TGTGCCAGCAGTTTAGCGGGCCGGTCCTACGAGCAGTACTTC
CDR3: CASSLAGRSYEQYF

V: TRBV2
J: TRBJ1-2
size: -
D: -
DNA: TGTGCCACCCTGCAGGTTTTAGGGGACTATGGCTACACCTTC
CDR3: CATLQVLGDYGYTF

V: TRBV11-1
J: TRBJ1-3
size: -
D: -
DNA: TGTGCCAGCAATCCTAACCCCTCTGGAAACACCATATATTTT
CDR3: CASNPNPSGNTIYF

V: TRBV7-9
J: TRBJ2-5
size: once
D: TRBD2
DNA: TGTGCCAGCAGCCTTGTTAGCGGGAGGGCCAGAGAGACCCAGTACTTC
CDR3: CASSLVSGRARETQYF

V: TRBV6-2/TRBV6-3
J: TRBJ1-5
size: -
D: -
DNA: TGTGCCAGCAGTAACGGGACATTGGTGTATAGCAATCAGCCCCAGCATTTT
CDR3: CASSNGTLVYSNQPQHF

V: TRBV9
J: TRBJ1-3
size: -
D: TRBD1
DNA: TGTGCCAGCAGCGTAGGGGACAGGGGAAACACCATATATTTT
CDR3: CASSVGDRGNTIYF

V: TRBV3-1/TRBV3-2
J: TRBJ1-2
size: -
D: -
DNA: TGTGCCAGCAGCCCTCGGACATCCTATGGCTACACCTTC
CDR3: CASSPRTSYGYTF

V: TRBV27
J: TRBJ2-7
size: -
D: TRBD2
DNA: TGTGCCAGCAGGGGTTATAGCGGGAGGGAATCCTACGAGCAGTACTTC
CDR3: CASRGYSGRESYEQYF

V: TRBV18
J: TRBJ2-5
size: -
D: -
DNA: TGTGCCAGCTCCCCGTACCAAGAGACCCAGTACTTC
CDR3: CASSPYQETQYF

V: TRBV27
J: TRBJ2-1
size: -
D: -
DNA: TGTGCCAGCAGTTTCTATAGCTCCTACAATGAGCAGTTCTTC
CDR3: CASSFYSSYNEQFF

V: TRBV25-1
J: TRBJ2-2
size: -
D: -
DNA: TGTGCCAGCAGTGATCCCTACAGGGGCGGGGACACCGGGGAGCTGTTTTTT
CDR3: CASSDPYRGGDTGELFF

V: TRBV3-1/TRBV3-2
J: TRBJ1-2
size: -
D: -
DNA: TGTGCCAGCAGCCAGATTGGCGTTGGAGGAAAAGACTATGGCTACACCTTC
CDR3: CASSQIGVGGKDYGYTF

V: TRBV30
J: TRBJ2-1
size: -
D: -
DNA: TGTGCCTGGAGTGTCAGACTGCGGAATGAGCAGTTCTTC
CDR3: CAWSVRLRNEQFF

V: TRBV14
J: TRBJ1-2
size: -
D: -
DNA: TGTGCCAGCAGCCAAGGACAGGCGTATGGCTACACCTTC
CDR3: CASSQGQAYGYTF

V: TRBV11-2
J: TRBJ2-5
size: -
D: -
DNA: TGTGCCAGCAGCTTAGGGGCAGGGCAAGAGACCCAGTACTTC
CDR3: CASSLGAGQETQYF

V: TRBV27
J: TRBJ2-5
size: -
D: -
DNA: TGTGCCAGCAGTCCCTGGTCAGGAGGGGAGAAAGAGACCCAGTACTTC
CDR3: CASSPWSGGEKETQYF

V: TRBV27
J: TRBJ1-6
size: -
D: TRBD1
DNA: TGTGCCAGCAGTTTAGACAGGGTATCACCCCTCCACTTT
CDR3: CASSLDRVSPLHF

V: TRBV19
J: TRBJ1-2
size: -
D: -
DNA: TGTGCCAGTAGTATGGGGGCGTGGGATGGCTACACCTTC
CDR3: CASSMGAWDGYTF

V: TRBV28
J: TRBJ2-5
size: -
D: -
DNA: TGTGCCAGCAGTTTTATCACTCAAGAGACCCAGTACTTC
CDR3: CASSFITQETQYF

V: TRBV4-1
J: TRBJ1-2
size: -
D: -
DNA: TGCGCCAGCAGCCCAACAGGGAAGTATGGCTACACCTTC
CDR3: CASSPTGKYGYTF

V: TRBV6-5
J: TRBJ2-7
size: -
D: TRBD1
DNA: TGTGCCAGCAGGCAGGGGGTCCAAAACGAGCAGTACTTC
CDR3: CASRQGVQNEQYF

V: TRBV7-3
J: TRBJ2-7
size: -
D: TRBD1
DNA: TGTGCCAGCAGCTTAGACAGGGGGGGATCCTACGAGCAGTACTTC
CDR3: CASSLDRGGSYEQYF

V: TRBV3-1/TRBV3-2
J: TRBJ1-2
size: few
D: -
DNA: TGTGCCAGCAGGGCACTACAGGCGCCATATGGCTACACCTTC
CDR3: CASRALQAPYGYTF

V: TRBV30
J: TRBJ1-2
size: many
D: -
DNA: TGTGCCTGGAGTGTACTGGGAGGCTATGGCTACACCTTC
CDR3: CAWSVLGGYGYTF

V: TRBV27
J: TRBJ2-5
size: -
D: TRBD1
DNA: TGTGCCAGCAGCCCTACAGGGGTAGAGACCCAGTACTTC
CDR3: CASSPTGVETQYF

V: TRBV27
J: TRBJ1-4
size: -
D: -
DNA: TGTGCCAGCAGTCCCGGGACAAGGATGTTTTTT
CDR3: CASSPGTRMFF

V: TRBV18
J: TRBJ1-2
size: once
D: -
DNA: TGTGCCAGCTCACCACCGTGGATAGGGGTACGTGGCTACACCTTC
CDR3: CASSPPWIGVRGYTF

V: TRBV24-1
J: TRBJ2-1
size: few
D: TRBD2
DNA: TGTGCCACCAGTGAGCCCTTTCGGGGGGGGCGCGATGAGCAGTTCTTC
CDR3: CATSEPFRGGRDEQFF

V: TRBV28
J: TRBJ2-1
size: -
D: TRBD2
DNA: TGTGCCAGCACCCTCCGACTAGCGTATGTCTATGAGCAGTTCTTC
CDR3: CASTLRLAYVYEQFF

V: TRBV28
J: TRBJ2-2
size: -
D: -
DNA: TGTGCCAGCAGTTTAAGACTCCCCCCCGGGGAGCTGTTTTTT
CDR3: CASSLRLPPGELFF

V: TRBV10-3
J: TRBJ1-5
size: -
D: -
DNA: TGTGCCATCAGTGAGGAGAGGCGGCCCAACGGGCCCCAGCATTTT
CDR3: CAISEERRPNGPQHF